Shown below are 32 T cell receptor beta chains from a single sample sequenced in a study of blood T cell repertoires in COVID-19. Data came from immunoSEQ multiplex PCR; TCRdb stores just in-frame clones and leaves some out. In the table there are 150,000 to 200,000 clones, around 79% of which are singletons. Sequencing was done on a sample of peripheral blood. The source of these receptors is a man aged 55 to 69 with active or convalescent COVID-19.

CDR3 region: CASSVGAGYYNSPLHF. CDR3 sequence (DNA): TGTGCCAGCAGCGTAGGGGCAGGGTACTATAATTCACCCCTCCACTTT. The chain uses TRBV9 and TRBJ1-6; D may be TRBD1 (5 bases). Germline CDR1 SGDLS, CDR2 YYNGEE. The CDR3 sequence is 16 residues long. Trimming stripped 0 bases from V and 3 bases from J, with 10 bases between.

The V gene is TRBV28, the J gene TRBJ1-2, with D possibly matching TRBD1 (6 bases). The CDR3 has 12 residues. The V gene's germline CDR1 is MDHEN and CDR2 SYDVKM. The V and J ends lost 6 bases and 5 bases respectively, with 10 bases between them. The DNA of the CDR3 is TGTGCCAGCAGGGAAGGGGGATATGGCTACACCTTC. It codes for CASREGGYGYTF.

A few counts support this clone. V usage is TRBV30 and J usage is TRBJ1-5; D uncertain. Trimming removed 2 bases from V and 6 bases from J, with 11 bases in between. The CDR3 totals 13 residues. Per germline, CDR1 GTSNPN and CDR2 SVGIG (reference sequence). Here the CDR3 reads CAWSLAPGQPQHF. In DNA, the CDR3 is TGTGCCTGGAGTCTAGCCCCCGGTCAGCCCCAGCATTTT. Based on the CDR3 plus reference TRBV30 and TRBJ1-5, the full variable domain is SQTIHQWPATLVQPVGSPLSLECTVEGTSNPNLYWYRQAAGRGLQLLFYSVGIGQISSEVPQNLSASRPQDRQFILSSKKLLLSDSGFYLCAWSLAPGQPQHFGDGTRLSIL.

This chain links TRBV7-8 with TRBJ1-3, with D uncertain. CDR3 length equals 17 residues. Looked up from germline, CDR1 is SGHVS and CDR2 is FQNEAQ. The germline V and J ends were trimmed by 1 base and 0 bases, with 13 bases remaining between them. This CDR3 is CASSLDGEGTSGNTIYF. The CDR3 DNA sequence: TGTGCCAGCAGCTTAGACGGGGAGGGCACCTCTGGAAACACCATATATTTT.

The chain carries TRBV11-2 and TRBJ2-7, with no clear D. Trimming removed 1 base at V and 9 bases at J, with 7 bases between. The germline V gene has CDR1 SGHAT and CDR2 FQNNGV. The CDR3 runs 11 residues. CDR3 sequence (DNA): TGTGCCAGCAGCTTAGGCGCGGTGCAGTACTTC. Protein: CASSLGAVQYF.

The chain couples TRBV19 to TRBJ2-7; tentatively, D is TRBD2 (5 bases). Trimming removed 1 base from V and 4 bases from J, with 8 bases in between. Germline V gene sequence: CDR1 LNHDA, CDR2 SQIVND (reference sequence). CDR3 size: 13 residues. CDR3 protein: CASSIGRSYEQYF. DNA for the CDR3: TGTGCCAGTAGTATAGGGAGGAGTTACGAGCAGTACTTC.

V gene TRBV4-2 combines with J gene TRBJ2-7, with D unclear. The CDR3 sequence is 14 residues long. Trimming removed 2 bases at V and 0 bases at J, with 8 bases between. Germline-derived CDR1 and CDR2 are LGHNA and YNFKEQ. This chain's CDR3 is CASSQPLSSYEQYF. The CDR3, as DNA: TGTGCCAGCAGCCAACCCCTGAGCTCCTACGAGCAGTACTTC.

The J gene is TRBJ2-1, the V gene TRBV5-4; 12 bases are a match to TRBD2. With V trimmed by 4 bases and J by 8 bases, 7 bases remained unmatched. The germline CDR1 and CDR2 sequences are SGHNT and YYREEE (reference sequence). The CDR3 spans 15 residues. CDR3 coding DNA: TGTGCCAGCAGCCCTGGACTAGCGGGGTTCGATGAGCAGTTCTTC. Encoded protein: CASSPGLAGFDEQFF.

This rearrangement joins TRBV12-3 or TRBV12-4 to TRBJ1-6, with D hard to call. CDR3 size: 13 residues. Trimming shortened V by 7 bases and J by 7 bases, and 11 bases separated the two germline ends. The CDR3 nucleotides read TGTGCCAGCAATCAAAAAATGAATTCACCCCTCCACTTT. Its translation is CASNQKMNSPLHF.

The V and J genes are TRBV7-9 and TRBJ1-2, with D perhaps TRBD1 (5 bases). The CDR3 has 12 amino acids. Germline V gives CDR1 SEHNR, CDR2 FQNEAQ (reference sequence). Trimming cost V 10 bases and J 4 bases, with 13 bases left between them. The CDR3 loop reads CATSDRAYGYTF. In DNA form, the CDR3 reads TGTGCCACCAGTGACAGAGCCTATGGCTACACCTTC.

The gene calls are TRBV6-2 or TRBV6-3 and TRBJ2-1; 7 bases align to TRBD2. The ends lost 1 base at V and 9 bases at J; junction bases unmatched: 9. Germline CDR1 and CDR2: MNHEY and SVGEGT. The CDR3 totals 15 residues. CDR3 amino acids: CASSYFAGVVGEQFF. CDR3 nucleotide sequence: TGTGCCAGCAGTTACTTTGCGGGAGTAGTAGGTGAGCAGTTCTTC.

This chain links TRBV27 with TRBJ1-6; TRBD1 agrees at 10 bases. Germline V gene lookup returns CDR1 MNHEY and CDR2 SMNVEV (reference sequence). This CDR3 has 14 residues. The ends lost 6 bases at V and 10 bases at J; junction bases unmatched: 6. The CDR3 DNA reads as TGTGCCAGCAGCTCCGGGACAGGGGTCTCACCCCTCCACTTT. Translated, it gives CASSSGTGVSPLHF.

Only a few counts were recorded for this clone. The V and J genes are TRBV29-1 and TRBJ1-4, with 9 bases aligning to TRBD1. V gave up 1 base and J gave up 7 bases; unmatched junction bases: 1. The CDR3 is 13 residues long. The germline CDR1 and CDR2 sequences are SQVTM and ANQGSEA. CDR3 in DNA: TGCAGCGTTGAAGGGACAGGGGTTGAAAAACTGTTTTTT. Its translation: CSVEGTGVEKLFF.

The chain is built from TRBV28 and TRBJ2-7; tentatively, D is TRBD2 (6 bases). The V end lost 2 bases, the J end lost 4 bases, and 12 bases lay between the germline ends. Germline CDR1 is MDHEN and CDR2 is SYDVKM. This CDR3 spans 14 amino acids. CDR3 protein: CASSLAGIRYEQYF. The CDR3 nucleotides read TGTGCCAGCAGTTTAGCGGGGATCCGGTACGAGCAGTACTTC.

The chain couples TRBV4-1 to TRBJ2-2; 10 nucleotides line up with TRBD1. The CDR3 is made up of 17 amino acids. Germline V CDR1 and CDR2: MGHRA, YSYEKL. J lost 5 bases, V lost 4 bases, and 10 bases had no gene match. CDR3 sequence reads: CASSPMGQGRPTGELFF. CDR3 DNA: TGCGCCAGCAGCCCGATGGGACAGGGGCGGCCAACCGGGGAGCTGTTTTTT.

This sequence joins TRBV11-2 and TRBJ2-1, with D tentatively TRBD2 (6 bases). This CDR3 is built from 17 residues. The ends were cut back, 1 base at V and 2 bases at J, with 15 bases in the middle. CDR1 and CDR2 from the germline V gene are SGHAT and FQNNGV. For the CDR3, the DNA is TGTGCCAGCAGCTTAGCGGGACTTTTATTAACCTACAATGAGCAGTTCTTC. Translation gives CASSLAGLLLTYNEQFF.

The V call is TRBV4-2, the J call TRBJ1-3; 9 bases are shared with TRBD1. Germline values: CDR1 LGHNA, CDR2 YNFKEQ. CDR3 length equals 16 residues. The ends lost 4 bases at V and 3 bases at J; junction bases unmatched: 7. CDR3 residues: CASSLDRGNVGNTIYF. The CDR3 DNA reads TGTGCCAGCAGCCTTGACAGGGGGAACGTTGGAAACACCATATATTTT.

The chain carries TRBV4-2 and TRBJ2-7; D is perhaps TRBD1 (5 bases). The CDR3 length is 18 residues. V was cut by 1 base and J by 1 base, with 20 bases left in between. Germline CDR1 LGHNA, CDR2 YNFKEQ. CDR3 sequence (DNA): TGTGCCAGCAGCCAAGCCGCTCACAGGAATTCGTTGTCCTACGAGCAGTACTTC. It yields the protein CASSQAAHRNSLSYEQYF.

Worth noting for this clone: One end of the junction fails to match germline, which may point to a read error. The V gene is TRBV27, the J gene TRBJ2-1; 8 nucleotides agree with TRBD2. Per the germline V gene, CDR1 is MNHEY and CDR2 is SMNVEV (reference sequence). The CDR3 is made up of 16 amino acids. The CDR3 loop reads CASSLSGAGDGYEQFF. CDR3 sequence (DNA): TGTGCCAGCAGTCTATCTGGAGCGGGAGACGGCTATGAGCAGTTCTTC.

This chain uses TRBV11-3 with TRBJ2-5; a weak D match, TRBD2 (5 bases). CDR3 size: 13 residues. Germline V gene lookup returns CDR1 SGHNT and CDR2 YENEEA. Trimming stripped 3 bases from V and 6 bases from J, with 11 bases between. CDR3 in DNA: TGTGCCAGCAGCTTGAGGGAGCAGCAGACCCAGTACTTC. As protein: CASSLREQQTQYF.

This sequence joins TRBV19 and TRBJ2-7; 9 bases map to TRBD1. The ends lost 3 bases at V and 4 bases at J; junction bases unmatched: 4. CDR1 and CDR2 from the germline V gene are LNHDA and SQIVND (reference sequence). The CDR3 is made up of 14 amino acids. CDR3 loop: CASSIGDRDYEQYF. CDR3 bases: TGTGCCAGTAGTATTGGGGACAGGGATTACGAGCAGTACTTC. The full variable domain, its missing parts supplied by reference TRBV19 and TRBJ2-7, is DGGITQSPKYLFRKEGQNVTLSCEQNLNHDAMYWYRQDPGQGLRLIYYSQIVNDFQKGDIAEGYSVSREKKESFPLTVTSAQKNPTAFYLCASSIGDRDYEQYFGPGTRLTVT.

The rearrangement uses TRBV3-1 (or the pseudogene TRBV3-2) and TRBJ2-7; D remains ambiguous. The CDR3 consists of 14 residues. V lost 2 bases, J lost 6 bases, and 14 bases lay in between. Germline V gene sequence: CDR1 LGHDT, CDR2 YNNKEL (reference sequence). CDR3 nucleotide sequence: TGTGCCAGCAGCCAACAAGCGCCAAGTGGCGAGCAGTACTTC. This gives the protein CASSQQAPSGEQYF.

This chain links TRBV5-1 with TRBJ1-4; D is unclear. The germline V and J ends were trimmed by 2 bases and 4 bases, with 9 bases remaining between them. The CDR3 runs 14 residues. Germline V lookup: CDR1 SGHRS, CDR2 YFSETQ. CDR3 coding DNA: TGCGCCAGCAGCTTTTCGGGTTATAATGAAAAACTGTTTTTT. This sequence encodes CASSFSGYNEKLFF.

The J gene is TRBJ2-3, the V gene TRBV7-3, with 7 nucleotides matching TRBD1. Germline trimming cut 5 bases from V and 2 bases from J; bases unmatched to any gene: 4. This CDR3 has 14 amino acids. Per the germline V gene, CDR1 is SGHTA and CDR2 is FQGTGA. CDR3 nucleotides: TGTGCCAGCAGCCGCGACAGGGCCACAGATACGCAGTATTTT. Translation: CASSRDRATDTQYF.

CDR3 sequence reads: CASSLEGLASEQYF. CDR3 sequence (DNA): TGCGCCAGCAGCTTGGAGGGACTAGCGAGCGAGCAGTACTTC. The rearrangement joins TRBV5-1 to TRBJ2-7; 10 bases are shared with TRBD2. The CDR3 is 14 amino acids. The V gene's germline CDR1 is SGHRS and CDR2 YFSETQ. Trimming took 0 bases from V and 6 from J; bases not matched to a gene: 3.

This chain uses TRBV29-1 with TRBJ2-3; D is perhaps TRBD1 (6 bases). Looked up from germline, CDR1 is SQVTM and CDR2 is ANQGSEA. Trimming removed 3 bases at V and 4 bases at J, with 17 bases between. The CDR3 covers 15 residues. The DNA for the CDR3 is TGCAGCGTTGACCTAACAGGGCCCCGGCCAGATACGCAGTATTTT. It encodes CSVDLTGPRPDTQYF.

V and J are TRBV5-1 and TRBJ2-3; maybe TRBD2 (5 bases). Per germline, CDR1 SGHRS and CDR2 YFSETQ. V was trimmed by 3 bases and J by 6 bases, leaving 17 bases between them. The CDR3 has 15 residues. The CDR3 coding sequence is TGCGCCAGCAGCTCGGTCCGTATTCAGCGGGATACGCAGTATTTT. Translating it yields CASSSVRIQRDTQYF.

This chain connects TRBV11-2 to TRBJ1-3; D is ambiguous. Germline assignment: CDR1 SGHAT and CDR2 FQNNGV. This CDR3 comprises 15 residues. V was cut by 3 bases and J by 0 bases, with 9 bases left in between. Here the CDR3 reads CASSFSPSSGNTIYF. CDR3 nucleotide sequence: TGTGCCAGCAGCTTTAGCCCGAGCTCTGGAAACACCATATATTTT.

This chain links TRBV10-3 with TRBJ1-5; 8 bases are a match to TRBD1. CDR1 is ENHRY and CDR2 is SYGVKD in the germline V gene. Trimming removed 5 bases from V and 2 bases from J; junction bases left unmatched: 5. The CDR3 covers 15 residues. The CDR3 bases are TGTGCCATCAGTACAGACAGGGGCGGCAATCAGCCCCAGCATTTT. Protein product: CAISTDRGGNQPQHF.

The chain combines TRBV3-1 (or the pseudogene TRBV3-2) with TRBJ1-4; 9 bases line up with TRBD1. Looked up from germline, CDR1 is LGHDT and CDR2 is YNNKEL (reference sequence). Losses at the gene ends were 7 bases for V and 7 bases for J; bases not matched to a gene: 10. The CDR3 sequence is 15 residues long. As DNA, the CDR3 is TGTGCCAGCACCCACAGGGGGCAACTTGGTGAAAAACTGTTTTTT. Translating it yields CASTHRGQLGEKLFF.

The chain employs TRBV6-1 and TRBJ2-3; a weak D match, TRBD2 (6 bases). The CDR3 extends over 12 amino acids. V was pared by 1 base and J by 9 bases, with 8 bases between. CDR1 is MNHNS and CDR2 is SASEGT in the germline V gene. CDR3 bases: TGTGCCAGCAGTGAAGGGGACTTGACGCAGTATTTT. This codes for CASSEGDLTQYF.

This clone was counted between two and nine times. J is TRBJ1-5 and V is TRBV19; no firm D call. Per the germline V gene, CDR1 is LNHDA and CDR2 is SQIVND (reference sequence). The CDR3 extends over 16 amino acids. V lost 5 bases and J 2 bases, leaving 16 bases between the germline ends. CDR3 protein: CASSPHVRGGNQPQHF. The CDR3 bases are TGTGCCAGTAGTCCCCATGTTCGGGGTGGCAATCAGCCCCAGCATTTT.